This T cell receptor (beta chain) was retrieved from a study of blood T cell repertoires in COVID-19. For the study at large: From the United States, Italy and Spain came samples of acute and convalescent COVID-19.

Cohort allocation depended upon clinical history that participants reported. Germline values: CDR1 MDHEN, CDR2 SYDVKM. The CDR3 contains 14 residues. With 3 bases removed from V and 5 bases from J, the gap between germline ends came to 13 bases. TCRdb keeps only in-frame clones here, not all; method: immunoSEQ multiplex PCR. The sample records under 400,000 clones, 86% being singletons. What was sequenced was PBMCs or T cells enriched from blood (not recorded which). V is TRBV28 and J is TRBJ1-2; D possibly corresponds to TRBD1 (5 bases). The source of this sequence is a middle-aged woman with acute COVID-19. DNA for the CDR3: TGTGCCAGCAGTTTCGCCGGGACTCCTTATGGCTACACCTTC. This gives the protein CASSFAGTPYGYTF.